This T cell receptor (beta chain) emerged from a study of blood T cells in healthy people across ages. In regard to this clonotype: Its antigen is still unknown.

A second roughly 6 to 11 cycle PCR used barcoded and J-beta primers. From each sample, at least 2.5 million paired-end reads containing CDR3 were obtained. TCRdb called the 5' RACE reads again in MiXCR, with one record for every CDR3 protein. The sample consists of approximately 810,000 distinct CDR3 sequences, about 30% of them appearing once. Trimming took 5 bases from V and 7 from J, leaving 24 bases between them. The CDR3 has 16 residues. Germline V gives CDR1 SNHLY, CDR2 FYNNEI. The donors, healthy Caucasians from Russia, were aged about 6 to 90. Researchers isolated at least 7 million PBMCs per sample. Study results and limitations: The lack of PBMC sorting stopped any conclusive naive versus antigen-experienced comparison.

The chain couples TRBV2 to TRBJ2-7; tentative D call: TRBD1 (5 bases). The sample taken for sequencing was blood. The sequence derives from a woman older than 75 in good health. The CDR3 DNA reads TGTGCCAGCAGTTCCAATGGACACCGAACCTACAATGAGCAGTACTTC. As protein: CASSSNGHRTYNEQYF.